This TCR beta chain was captured by sequencing in a study of shared clonotypes between healthy human individuals. For the study at large: There were three CD4 naive, three CD4 memory, two CD8 naive and one CD8 memory plates per donor.

The donors were adults (healthy and HIV-negative) with no recent acute infections or vaccinations. In the CD4+ fraction, cells were divided into CD45RA+ naive and CD45RA-negative memory subsets. The deep-level immunoSEQ assay was used. TCRdb's copy holds only in-frame clones and misses some; the assay was immunoSEQ multiplex PCR. The sample has approximately 2.5 million clones; around 94% are singletons. The clonotype comes from a man in his late teens or twenties in good health. The source material was naive CD4+ T cells sorted from blood. Regarding subset: CD45RA+ positively selected.

The CDR3 sequence is CASSVGQGKATDTQYF. The CDR3 bases are TGTGCCAGCAGCGTAGGACAGGGAAAGGCCACAGATACGCAGTATTTT. This chain joins TRBV9 and TRBJ2-3; 7 nucleotides match TRBD1. The germline CDR1 and CDR2 sequences are SGDLS and YYNGEE. V shed 0 bases, J shed 2 bases, and the junction held 6 bases outside the gene matches. There are 16 residues in the CDR3.